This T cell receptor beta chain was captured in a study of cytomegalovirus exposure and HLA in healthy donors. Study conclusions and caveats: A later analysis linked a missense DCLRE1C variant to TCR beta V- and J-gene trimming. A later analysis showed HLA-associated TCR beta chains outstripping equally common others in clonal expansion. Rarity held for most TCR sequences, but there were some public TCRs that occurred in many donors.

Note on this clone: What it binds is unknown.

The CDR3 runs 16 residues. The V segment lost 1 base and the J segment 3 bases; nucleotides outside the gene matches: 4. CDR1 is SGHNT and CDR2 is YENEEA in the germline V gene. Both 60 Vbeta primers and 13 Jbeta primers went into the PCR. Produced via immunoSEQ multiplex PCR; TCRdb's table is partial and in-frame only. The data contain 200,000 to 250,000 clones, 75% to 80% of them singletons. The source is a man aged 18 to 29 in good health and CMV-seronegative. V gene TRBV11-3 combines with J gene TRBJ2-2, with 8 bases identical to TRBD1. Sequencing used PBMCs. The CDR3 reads CASSLARGLDTGELFF. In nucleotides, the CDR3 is TGTGCCAGCAGCTTAGCCAGGGGGCTTGACACCGGGGAGCTGTTTTTT.